The clone carrying this T cell receptor beta chain was observed a handful of times. Its antigen is unknown. The trim removed 5 bases at V and 2 bases at J, leaving 5 bases unmatched. CDR1 is KGHSH and CDR2 is LQKENI in the germline V gene. The CDR3 totals 15 residues. The data derive from a study of response to subunit inactivated influenza vaccine. General study results and limits: After each seasonal influenza vaccination, few new T cells are recruited, the authors suggested.

TCRdb processed the RT-PCR reads anew with MiXCR; each CDR3 protein has one entry. The sample lists fewer than 600,000 distinct CDR3 sequences; approximately 7.3% were seen once. The source of this sequence is a man between 45 and 75 years old who received an inactivated influenza vaccine. Sample: PBMCs from blood, taken 23 to 25 months after vaccination. The rearrangement joins TRBV18 to TRBJ2-3; 9 nucleotides agree with TRBD2. The CDR3 here is CASSATSGLTDTQYF. In DNA form, the CDR3 reads TGTGCCAGCTCAGCGACTAGCGGACTCACAGATACGCAGTATTTT.